The rows below give T cell receptor beta chains drawn from one sample of a study of beta chain features in type 1 diabetes. Sequenced by immunoSEQ multiplex PCR; TCRdb stores in-frame clones only, minus some. The sample contains over 600,000 clones, around an eighth of which appear only once. Source material: naive CD4+ T cells from blood. The receptor source for this set is a young man with type 1 diabetes. The CDR3 runs from the conserved cysteine through the conserved F or W. D genes are given only for firm matches. For some rows the clone size is stated as once, few or many, or as a class when expanded; others skip it.

v_call,d_call,j_call,clone_size,cdr3_nt,cdr3_aa
TRBV6-5,.,TRBJ2-5,.,TGTGCCAGCAGTCACCGGGACGGTAAAGAGACCCAGTACTTC,CASSHRDGKETQYF
TRBV30,.,TRBJ1-5,few,TGTGCCTGGAGTGGGCCCTGGTTCGCGCCCCAGCATTTT,CAWSGPWFAPQHF
TRBV29-1,.,TRBJ2-5,.,TGCAGCGTAGAACAGGGTGGGGAGACCCAGTACTTC,CSVEQGGETQYF
TRBV13,TRBD2,TRBJ2-1,few,TGTGCCAGCAGCCCCCCCCGGCGGGGGGATGAGCAGTTCTTC,CASSPPRRGDEQFF
TRBV9,.,TRBJ2-3,few,TGTGCCAGCAGCGTAGGGCCCGGGAGTAGTACAACAGATACGCAGTATTTT,CASSVGPGSSTTDTQYF
TRBV2,TRBD1,TRBJ2-2,few,TGTGCCAGCAAGACAGGGTTCGCGAACACCGGGGAGCTGTTTTTT,CASKTGFANTGELFF
TRBV12-5,.,TRBJ2-1,few,TGTGCTAGTGGTTTGCAGTTCTTC,CASGLQFF
TRBV25-1,.,TRBJ2-1,few,TGTGCCAGCAGTGTTGCTGCCAAGTGGTACAATGAGCAGTTCTTC,CASSVAAKWYNEQFF
TRBV2,TRBD1,TRBJ1-4,.,TGTGCCAGCACTGGACAGGTTGAGGAAAAACTGTTTTTT,CASTGQVEEKLFF
TRBV2,TRBD2,TRBJ2-1,few,TGTGCCAGCAGGGGTGAGGCGGGGGATTACAATGAGCAGTTCTTC,CASRGEAGDYNEQFF
TRBV2,.,TRBJ1-6,.,TGTGCCAGCGGTGCTAGTTCACCCCTCCACTTT,CASGASSPLHF
TRBV18,TRBD1,TRBJ1-1,.,TGTGCCAGCTCAATTCAGGGACAGGGATTAGCTTTCTTT,CASSIQGQGLAFF
TRBV9,.,TRBJ2-5,.,TGTGCCAGCAGCGTAGGGGAGGTGTACCAAGAGACCCAGTACTTC,CASSVGEVYQETQYF
TRBV2,.,TRBJ2-5,few,TGTGCCAGCAGCCAAGGTATAGGGCTGGAGACCCAGTACTTC,CASSQGIGLETQYF
TRBV2,.,TRBJ1-3,.,TGTGCCCTCGCAAGGACAGTCTCTGGAAACACCATATATTTT,CALARTVSGNTIYF
TRBV10-3,.,TRBJ2-1,.,TGTGCCATCAGTGACAAGCGTAGCTCCTACAATGAGCAGTTCTTC,CAISDKRSSYNEQFF
TRBV5-1,TRBD1,TRBJ1-6,.,TGCGCCAGCAGCCCTGGGACAGGGGGTAGCCCCCTCCACTTT,CASSPGTGGSPLHF
TRBV5-4,.,TRBJ2-1,.,TGTGCCAGCAGCTTGCTTCAAGACTCCTACAATGAGCAGTTCTTC,CASSLLQDSYNEQFF
TRBV9,.,TRBJ1-1,few,TGTGCCAGCAGCCCCGGGACGACTGACACTGAAGCTTTCTTT,CASSPGTTDTEAFF
TRBV6-5,.,TRBJ1-2,.,TGTGCCAGCACCTCGGGCTATGGCTACACCTTC,CASTSGYGYTF
TRBV30,.,TRBJ1-5,.,TGTGCCTGGAGTCGAGAGGATCAGCCCCAGCATTTT,CAWSREDQPQHF
TRBV2,.,TRBJ1-4,.,TGTGCCAGCAGTGGCGAGAATGAAAAACTGTTTTTT,CASSGENEKLFF
TRBV4-2,.,TRBJ2-1,.,TGTGCCAGCAGCCTGCAGGGTTCCTTGATGCACAATGAGCAGTTCTTC,CASSLQGSLMHNEQFF
TRBV27,TRBD1,TRBJ2-5,few,TGTGCCAGCAGTTGGACAGGGAAAGAGACCCAGTACTTC,CASSWTGKETQYF
TRBV29-1,.,TRBJ1-1,.,TGCAGCGTCATGGGACACGGGAACACTGAAGCTTTCTTT,CSVMGHGNTEAFF
TRBV7-9,.,TRBJ1-1,.,TGTGCCAGCAGTGAGGATACAGGGAGAGCTTTCTTT,CASSEDTGRAFF
TRBV5-1,TRBD2,TRBJ2-7,.,TGCGCCAGCAGCTCCGGGGGGGCCGAGCAGTACTTC,CASSSGGAEQYF
TRBV6-5,TRBD2,TRBJ2-1,.,TGTGCCAGCAGCCCCCTAGCGGGGGACTCGTACGAGCAGTTCTTC,CASSPLAGDSYEQFF
TRBV4-2,TRBD1,TRBJ1-1,few,TGTGCCAGCAGCCAGTCCAGGGGGGCGGACACTGAAGCTTTCTTT,CASSQSRGADTEAFF